This T cell receptor (beta chain) is from a study of OX40 agonist ivuxolimab in advanced cancers. Whole-study context: People who had prior anti-PD-1, anti-PD-L1 or anti-CTLA-4 therapy could take part, and around 43% had some.

V lost 3 bases to trimming and J lost 0 bases, with 3 bases between them. In germline, CDR1 is SGHVS, CDR2 FQNEAQ. This CDR3 spans 13 amino acids. About this clone itself: Its matching antigen is unknown.

Study-wide results and caveats: At doses 0.1 to 3.0 mg/kg, CD4+ and CD8+ clones expanded. Among the nonresponders, some also had low normalized T-cell clonal expansion.

Sequenced by immunoSEQ multiplex PCR; TCRdb stores in-frame clones only, minus some. This sample has tens of thousands of clones, with more than 65% found just once. The sequencing used CD4+ or CD8+ T cells sorted from blood, collected in a trial of the OX40 agonist ivuxolimab. This chain joins TRBV7-8 and TRBJ1-5, with D uncertain. The origin of this receptor is an adult with an advanced solid tumor such as melanoma, head and neck, liver or kidney cancer. The CDR3: CASSLSSNQPQHF. CDR3 sequence (DNA): TGTGCCAGCAGCTTGTCTAGCAATCAGCCCCAGCATTTT.